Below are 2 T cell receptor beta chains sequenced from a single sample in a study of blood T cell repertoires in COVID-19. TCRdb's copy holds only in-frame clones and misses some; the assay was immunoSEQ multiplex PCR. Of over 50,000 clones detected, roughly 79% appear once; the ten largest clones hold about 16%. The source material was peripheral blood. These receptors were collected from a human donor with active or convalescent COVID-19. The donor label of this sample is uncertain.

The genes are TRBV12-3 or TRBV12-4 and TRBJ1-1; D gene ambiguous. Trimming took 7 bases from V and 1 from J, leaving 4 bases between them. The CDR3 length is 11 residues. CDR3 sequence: CASNRNTEAFF. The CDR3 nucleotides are TGTGCCAGCAACAGGAACACTGAAGCTTTCTTT.

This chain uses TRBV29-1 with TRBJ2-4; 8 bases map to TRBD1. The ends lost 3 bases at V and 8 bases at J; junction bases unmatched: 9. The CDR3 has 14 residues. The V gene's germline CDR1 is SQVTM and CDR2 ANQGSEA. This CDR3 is CSVEANRGEDIQYF. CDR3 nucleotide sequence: TGCAGCGTTGAGGCCAACAGGGGGGAGGACATTCAGTACTTC.